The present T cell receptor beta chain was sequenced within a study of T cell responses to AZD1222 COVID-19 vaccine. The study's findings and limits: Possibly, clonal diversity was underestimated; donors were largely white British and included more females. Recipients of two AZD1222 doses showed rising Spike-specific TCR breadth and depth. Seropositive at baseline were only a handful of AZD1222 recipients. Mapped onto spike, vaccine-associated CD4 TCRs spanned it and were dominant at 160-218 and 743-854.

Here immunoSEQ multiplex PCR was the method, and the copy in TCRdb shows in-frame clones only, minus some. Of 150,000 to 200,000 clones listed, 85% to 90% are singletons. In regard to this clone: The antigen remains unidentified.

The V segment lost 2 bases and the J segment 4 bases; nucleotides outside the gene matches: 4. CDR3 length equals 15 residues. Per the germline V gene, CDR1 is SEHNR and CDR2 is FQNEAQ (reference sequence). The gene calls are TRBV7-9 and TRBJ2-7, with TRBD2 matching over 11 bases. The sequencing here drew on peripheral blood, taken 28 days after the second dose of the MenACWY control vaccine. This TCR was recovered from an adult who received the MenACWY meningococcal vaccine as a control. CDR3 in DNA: TGTGCCAGCAGCTTACTTCCTAGCGGGAGGTACGAGCAGTACTTC. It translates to CASSLLPSGRYEQYF.